These 15 T cell receptor beta chains were sequenced from one sample in a study of blood T cell repertoires in COVID-19. Repertoires were generated with immunoSEQ multiplex PCR, while TCRdb's copy carries only in-frame clones and drops some. The sample yields approximately 140,000 clones, about four fifths seen once. Sequencing was performed on PBMCs or T cells enriched from blood (not recorded which). The receptors shown here come from a man aged 35 to 55 with acute COVID-19.

In DNA, the CDR3 is TGCGCCAGCAGCCTAACAGGGGGCGCTGGGGAAAAACTGTTTTTT. It codes for CASSLTGGAGEKLFF. V and J are TRBV5-1 and TRBJ1-4, with 9 bases that match TRBD1. The CDR3 runs 15 residues. Germline V CDR1 and CDR2: SGHRS, YFSETQ. V shed 4 bases and J 8 bases; nucleotides not matched to a gene: 9.

The chain recombines TRBV10-3 with TRBJ2-7; D gene unclear. CDR3 length equals 11 residues. CDR1 is ENHRY and CDR2 is SYGVKD in the germline V gene. V lost 6 bases to trimming and J lost 7 bases, with 10 bases between them. The CDR3 sequence: CAISPKEEQYF. CDR3 nucleotides: TGTGCCATCAGCCCCAAAGAGGAGCAGTACTTC.

The chain is built from TRBV14 and TRBJ2-3, with TRBD2 matching 7 bases. Germline CDR1 SGHDN, CDR2 FVKESK. The CDR3 covers 14 residues. J lost 2 bases, V lost 6 bases, and 5 bases had no gene match. The CDR3 is CASSSGRFTDTQYF. As DNA, the CDR3 is TGTGCCAGCAGTTCCGGGAGGTTCACAGATACGCAGTATTTT.

This clone came up a few times. The chain employs TRBV29-1 and TRBJ1-2, with D perhaps TRBD1 (6 bases). Germline V lookup: CDR1 SQVTM, CDR2 ANQGSEA. The CDR3 has 15 residues. V lost 6 bases to trimming and J lost 4 bases, with 21 bases between them. The CDR3 DNA reads TGCAGCGTAATAAGCACAGGGACCCCCGGCTATGGCTACACCTTC. Protein sequence: CSVISTGTPGYGYTF.

The V call is TRBV27, the J call TRBJ1-5; D possibly corresponds to TRBD1 (5 bases). The CDR3 has 15 amino acids. V was trimmed by 5 bases and J by 7 bases, leaving 18 bases between them. Looked up from germline, CDR1 is MNHEY and CDR2 is SMNVEV (reference sequence). The CDR3 bases are TGTGCCAGCAGTCTCACCCTGGGGGAGGGGCAGCCCCAGCATTTT. Translation: CASSLTLGEGQPQHF.

The J gene is TRBJ2-3, the V gene TRBV5-1; TRBD2 matches 7 bases. This CDR3 is 15 amino acids long. CDR1 and CDR2 (germline): SGHRS, YFSETQ. V trimming: 1 base; J trimming: 3 bases; junction bases outside the gene matches: 5. DNA for the CDR3: TGCGCCAGCAGCTTGCGGCTAGCGGAAACAGATACGCAGTATTTT. Its protein product is CASSLRLAETDTQYF.

The chain recombines TRBV28 with TRBJ2-3, with 11 positions matching TRBD2. The CDR3 totals 17 residues. Germline V gene sequence: CDR1 MDHEN, CDR2 SYDVKM. Trimming removed 3 bases from V and 0 bases from J; junction bases left unmatched: 5. The CDR3 nucleotides are TGTGCCAGCAGTTTGTTGACTAGCGGGGTTAGCACAGATACGCAGTATTTT. Protein: CASSLLTSGVSTDTQYF.

This clone was picked up one time. The chain has TRBV15 and TRBJ1-2, with TRBD1 as a possible D gene (5 bases). V lost 8 bases to trimming and J lost 0 bases, with 16 bases between them. CDR1 and CDR2 (germline): LNHNV, YYDKDF (reference sequence). The CDR3 sequence is 15 residues long. For the CDR3, the DNA is TGTGCCACCCATAAACGGGGGACTGCTAACTATGGCTACACCTTC. Protein product: CATHKRGTANYGYTF.

The J gene is TRBJ2-3, the V gene TRBV7-2, with TRBD1 matching 7 bases. CDR3 length: 16 amino acids. V gave up 2 bases and J gave up 1 base; unmatched junction bases: 6. Germline CDR1 reads SGHTA; CDR2 reads FQGNSA. The DNA of the CDR3 is TGTGCCAGCAGCTTAACCGCTACAGGGGGCACAGATACGCAGTATTTT. It is translated as CASSLTATGGTDTQYF.

This chain links TRBV7-2 with TRBJ1-2; D may be TRBD1 (5 bases). Germline CDR1 and CDR2: SGHTA and FQGNSA. CDR3 length: 15 residues. V dropped 4 bases and J dropped 0 bases, with 12 bases sitting between them. DNA of the CDR3: TGTGCCAGCAGCTGGAATCAGGGATCTAACTATGGCTACACCTTC. Residues: CASSWNQGSNYGYTF.

This clone came up once. The V and J genes are TRBV19 and TRBJ2-5; weak D call: TRBD1 (6 bases). Germline V gives CDR1 LNHDA, CDR2 SQIVND (reference sequence). V lost 4 bases to trimming and J lost 1 base, with 19 bases between them. This CDR3 is built from 17 residues. DNA for the CDR3: TGTGCCAGTAGTACCTTTTTTGTAGGGGACATCCAAGAGACCCAGTACTTC. This encodes CASSTFFVGDIQETQYF.

The rearrangement joins TRBV19 to TRBJ1-4; 7 bases are a match to TRBD1. The CDR3 has 14 residues. V shed 6 bases, J shed 3 bases, and the junction held 4 bases outside the gene matches. Germline CDR1 and CDR2: LNHDA and SQIVND (reference sequence). The CDR3 DNA follows: TGTGCCAGTAGACGGACAGGAGCTAATGAAAAACTGTTTTTT. It translates to CASRRTGANEKLFF.

J is TRBJ1-1 and V is TRBV14; no reliable D call. CDR3 size: 11 residues. V lost 8 bases and J lost 4, with 8 bases in between. CDR1 SGHDN and CDR2 FVKESK come from the germline V gene. The CDR3 sequence is CASRVGTEAFF. CDR3 in DNA: TGTGCCAGCCGGGTTGGCACTGAAGCTTTCTTT.

The rearrangement links TRBV6-2 or TRBV6-3 to TRBJ1-5; D unclear. The CDR3 spans 15 residues. V was pared by 1 base and J by 1 base, with 8 bases between. CDR1 and CDR2 (germline): MNHEY, SVGEGT. CDR3 loop: CASSYFPGSNQPQHF. The CDR3 DNA sequence: TGTGCCAGCAGTTACTTTCCCGGGAGCAATCAGCCCCAGCATTTT.

V gene TRBV2 combines with J gene TRBJ1-1; tentatively, D is TRBD1 (5 bases). From germline, CDR1 is SNHLY and CDR2 FYNNEI. CDR3 length: 14 amino acids. Trimming shortened V by 7 bases and J by 0 bases, and 12 bases separated the two germline ends. For the CDR3, the DNA is TGTGCCAGCAAACGGACAATCATGAACACTGAAGCTTTCTTT. Translated, it gives CASKRTIMNTEAFF.